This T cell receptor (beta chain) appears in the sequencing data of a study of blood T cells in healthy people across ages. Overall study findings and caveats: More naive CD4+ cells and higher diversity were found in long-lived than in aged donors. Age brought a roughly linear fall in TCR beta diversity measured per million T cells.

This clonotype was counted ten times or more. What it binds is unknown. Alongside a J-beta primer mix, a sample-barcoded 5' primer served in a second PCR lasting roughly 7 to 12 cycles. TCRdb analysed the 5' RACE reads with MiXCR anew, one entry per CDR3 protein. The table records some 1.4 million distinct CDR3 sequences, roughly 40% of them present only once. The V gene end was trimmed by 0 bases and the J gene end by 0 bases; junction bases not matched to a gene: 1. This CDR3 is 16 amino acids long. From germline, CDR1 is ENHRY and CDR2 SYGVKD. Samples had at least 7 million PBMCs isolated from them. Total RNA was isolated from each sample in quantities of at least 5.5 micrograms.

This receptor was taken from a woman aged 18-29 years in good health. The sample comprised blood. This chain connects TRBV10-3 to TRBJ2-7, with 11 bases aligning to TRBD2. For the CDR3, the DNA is TGTGCCATCAGTGAGTCCCTAGCGGGGGGCTCCTACGAGCAGTACTTC. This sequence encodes CAISESLAGGSYEQYF.